This TCR beta chain was sequenced in a study of OX40 agonist ivuxolimab in advanced cancers. V lost 4 bases, J lost 2 bases, and 4 bases stayed unmatched. Germline V gene lookup returns CDR1 WSHSY and CDR2 SAAADI. The CDR3 sequence is 16 residues long. Only in-frame clones appear in the TCRdb table, and some are missing; sequencing was by immunoSEQ multiplex PCR. Seen here are 30,000 to 40,000 clones, roughly nine tenths observed once, and the top ten hold around 20%. This clonotype was obtained from an adult with an advanced solid tumor such as melanoma, head and neck, liver or kidney cancer. V gene TRBV10-2 combines with J gene TRBJ2-5; 13 nucleotides agree with TRBD2. The sequencing used CD4+ or CD8+ T cells sorted from blood, collected in a trial of the OX40 agonist ivuxolimab. DNA for the CDR3: TGCGCCAGCAGTGCTGGGACTAGCGGGGCTCAAGAGACCCAGTACTTC. As protein: CASSAGTSGAQETQYF.